This T cell receptor (beta chain) was profiled in a study of breast tumors, draining lymph nodes, adjacent tissues. This clonotype showed up many times. The V gene end was trimmed by 5 bases and the J gene end by 3 bases; junction bases not matched to a gene: 7. CDR3 length equals 17 residues. The V gene's germline CDR1 is PRHDT and CDR2 FYEKMQ (reference sequence). The lymph nodes were axillary draining lymph nodes from breast cancer patients. Via MiXCR, TCRdb re-called the multiplex PCR reads, giving one row per CDR3 protein. The sample contains over 150,000 distinct CDR3 sequences, roughly 30% of which appear only once.

This chain uses TRBV13 with TRBJ2-6; 10 bases line up with TRBD1. Material for sequencing was axillary lymph node tissue. This TCR was sampled from a female donor with breast cancer. Some clones in this sample may be carry-over from other donors' samples. The DNA for the CDR3 is TGTGCCAGCAGCCCTGGGACAGGGGAGTTTGGGGCCAACGTCCTGACTTTC. Its translation is CASSPGTGEFGANVLTF.